The T cell receptor beta chain described here comes from a study of molecular identifiers for immune sequencing clone quantification. Study context: Four of five RNA aliquots from around 18,000 or 91,000 naive CD8 T cells were sequenced.

V was cut by 4 bases and J by 3 bases, with 19 bases left in between. This CDR3 is 17 amino acids long. The germline gives CDR1 LGHNA, CDR2 YSLEER. The table lists this clonotype with many counts. TCRdb used MiXCR to reprocess the PCR reads, holding one entry per CDR3 protein. Of 88,000 or so distinct CDR3 sequences in the sample, about 21% were seen once. The sequenced material came from naive CD8+ T cells from blood, with Jurkat cell RNA spiked in. Regarding subset: FACS-sorted CD8+CD4-CCR7+CD45RA+ naive T cells. The rearrangement links TRBV4-3 to TRBJ2-1, with TRBD2 as a possible D gene (5 bases). This sequence was found in a human donor in good health. Some libraries in this study had Jurkat cell RNA spiked in. The CDR3 is CASSRKDPRADYNEQFF. The CDR3 nucleotides are TGCGCCAGCAGCCGCAAAGACCCGAGGGCGGACTACAATGAGCAGTTCTTC.